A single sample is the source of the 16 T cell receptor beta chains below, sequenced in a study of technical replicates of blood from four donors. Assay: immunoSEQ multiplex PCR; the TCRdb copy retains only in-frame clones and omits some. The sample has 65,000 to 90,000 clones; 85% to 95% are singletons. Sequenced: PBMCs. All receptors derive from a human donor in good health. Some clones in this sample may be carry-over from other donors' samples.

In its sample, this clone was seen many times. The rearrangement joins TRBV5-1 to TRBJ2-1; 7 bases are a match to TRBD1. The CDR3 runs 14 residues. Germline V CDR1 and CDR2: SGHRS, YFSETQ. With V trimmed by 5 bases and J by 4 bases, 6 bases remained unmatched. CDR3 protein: CASSAAGGYNEQFF. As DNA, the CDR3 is TGCGCCAGCAGTGCTGCAGGGGGTTACAATGAGCAGTTCTTC.

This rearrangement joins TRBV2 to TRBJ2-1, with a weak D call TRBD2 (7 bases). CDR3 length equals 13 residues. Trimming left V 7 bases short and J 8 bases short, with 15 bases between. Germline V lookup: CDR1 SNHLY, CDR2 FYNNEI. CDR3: CASTGASGHEQFF. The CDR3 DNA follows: TGTGCCAGCACGGGGGCTAGCGGTCATGAGCAGTTCTTC.

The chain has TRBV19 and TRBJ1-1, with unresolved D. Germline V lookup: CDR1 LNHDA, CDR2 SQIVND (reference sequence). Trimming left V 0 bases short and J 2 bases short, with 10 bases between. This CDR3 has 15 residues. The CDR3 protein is CASSIDTRRNTEAFF. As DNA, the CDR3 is TGTGCCAGTAGTATAGATACCCGGAGAAACACTGAAGCTTTCTTT.

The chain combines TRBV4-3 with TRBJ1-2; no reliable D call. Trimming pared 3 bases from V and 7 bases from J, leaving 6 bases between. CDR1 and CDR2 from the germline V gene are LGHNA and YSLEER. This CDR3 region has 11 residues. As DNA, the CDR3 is TGCGCCAGCAGCCACCTGGCTGGCTACACCTTC. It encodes CASSHLAGYTF.

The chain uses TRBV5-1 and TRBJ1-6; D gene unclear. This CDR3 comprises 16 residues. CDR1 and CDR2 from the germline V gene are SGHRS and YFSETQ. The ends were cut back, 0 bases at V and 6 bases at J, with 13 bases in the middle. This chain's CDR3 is CASSLGPGTGNSPLHF. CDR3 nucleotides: TGCGCCAGCAGCTTGGGCCCCGGTACCGGTAATTCACCCCTCCACTTT.

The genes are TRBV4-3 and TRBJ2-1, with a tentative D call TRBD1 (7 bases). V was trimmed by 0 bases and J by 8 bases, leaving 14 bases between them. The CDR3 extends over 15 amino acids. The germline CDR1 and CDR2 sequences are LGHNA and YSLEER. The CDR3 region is CASSQDSGGPYEQFF. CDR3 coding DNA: TGCGCCAGCAGCCAAGATTCAGGGGGGCCCTATGAGCAGTTCTTC.

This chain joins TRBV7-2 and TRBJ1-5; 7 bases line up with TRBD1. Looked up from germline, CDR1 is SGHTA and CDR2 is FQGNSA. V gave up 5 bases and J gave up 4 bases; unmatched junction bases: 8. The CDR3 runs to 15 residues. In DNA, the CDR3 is TGTGCCAGCAGCCTTCGACAGGGCCGGAATCAGCCCCAGCATTTT. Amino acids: CASSLRQGRNQPQHF.

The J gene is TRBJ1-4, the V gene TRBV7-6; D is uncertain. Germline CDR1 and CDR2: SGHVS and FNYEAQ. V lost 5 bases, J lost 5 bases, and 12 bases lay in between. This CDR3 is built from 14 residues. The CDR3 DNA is TGTGCCAGCAGCAAACGAGGAGGGAATGAAAAACTGTTTTTT. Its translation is CASSKRGGNEKLFF.

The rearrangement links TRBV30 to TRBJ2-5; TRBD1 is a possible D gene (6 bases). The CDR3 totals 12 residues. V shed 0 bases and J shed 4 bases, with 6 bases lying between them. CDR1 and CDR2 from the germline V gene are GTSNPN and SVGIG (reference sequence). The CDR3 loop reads CAWSVGGETQYF. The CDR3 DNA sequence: TGTGCCTGGAGTGTAGGGGGAGAGACCCAGTACTTC. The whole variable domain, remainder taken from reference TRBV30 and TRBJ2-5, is SQTIHQWPATLVQPVGSPLSLECTVEGTSNPNLYWYRQAAGRGLQLLFYSVGIGQISSEVPQNLSASRPQDRQFILSSKKLLLSDSGFYLCAWSVGGETQYFGPGTRLLVL.

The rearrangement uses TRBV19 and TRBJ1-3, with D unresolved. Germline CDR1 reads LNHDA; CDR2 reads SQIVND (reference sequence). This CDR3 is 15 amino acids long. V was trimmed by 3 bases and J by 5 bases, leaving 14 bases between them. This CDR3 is CASSIYSGRRNTIYF. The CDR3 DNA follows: TGTGCCAGTAGTATCTACAGCGGGAGAAGAAACACCATATATTTT.

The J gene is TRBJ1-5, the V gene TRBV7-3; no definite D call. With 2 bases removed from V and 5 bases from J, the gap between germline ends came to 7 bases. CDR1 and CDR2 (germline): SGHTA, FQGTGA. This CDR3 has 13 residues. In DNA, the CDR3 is TGTGCCAGCAGCTTATGGGCTGATCAGCCCCAGCATTTT. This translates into CASSLWADQPQHF.

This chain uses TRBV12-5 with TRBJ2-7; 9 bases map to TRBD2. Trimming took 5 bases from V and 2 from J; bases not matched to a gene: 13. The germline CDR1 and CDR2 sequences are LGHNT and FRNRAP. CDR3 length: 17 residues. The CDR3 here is CASGPPPGSGSPYEQYF. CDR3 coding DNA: TGTGCTAGTGGTCCGCCCCCTGGTAGCGGGAGCCCCTACGAGCAGTACTTC.

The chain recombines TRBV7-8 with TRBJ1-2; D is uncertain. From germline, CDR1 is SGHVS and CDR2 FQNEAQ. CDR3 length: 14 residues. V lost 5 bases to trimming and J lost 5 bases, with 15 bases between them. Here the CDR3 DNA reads TGTGCCAGCAGCAATTCCGGGGTCGGGTATGGCTACACCTTC. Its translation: CASSNSGVGYGYTF.

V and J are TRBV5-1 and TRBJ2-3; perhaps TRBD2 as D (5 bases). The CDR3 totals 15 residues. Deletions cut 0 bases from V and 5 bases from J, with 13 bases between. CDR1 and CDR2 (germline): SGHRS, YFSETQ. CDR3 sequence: CASSLGTPVVDTQYF. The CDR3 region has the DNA TGCGCCAGCAGCTTGGGGACTCCGGTGGTAGATACGCAGTATTTT.

The CDR3 bases are TGTGCCTGGAGCCCCCGCCTGATTGGGAGCTCCTATAATTCACCCCTCCACTTT. Translated: CAWSPRLIGSSYNSPLHF. The chain recombines TRBV30 with TRBJ1-6, with D uncertain. The CDR3 consists of 18 residues. Germline V gives CDR1 GTSNPN, CDR2 SVGIG (reference sequence). V gave up 3 bases and J gave up 0 bases, with 18 bases separating them. Using reference TRBV30 and TRBJ1-6 for the parts outside the CDR3, the full variable domain is SQTIHQWPATLVQPVGSPLSLECTVEGTSNPNLYWYRQAAGRGLQLLFYSVGIGQISSEVPQNLSASRPQDRQFILSSKKLLLSDSGFYLCAWSPRLIGSSYNSPLHFGNGTRLTVT.

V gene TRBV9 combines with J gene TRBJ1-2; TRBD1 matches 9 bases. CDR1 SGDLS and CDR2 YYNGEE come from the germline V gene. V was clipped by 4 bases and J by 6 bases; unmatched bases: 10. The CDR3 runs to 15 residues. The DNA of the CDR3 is TGTGCCAGCAGCTTCCGGGACAGGGTGAATGATGGCTACACCTTC. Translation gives CASSFRDRVNDGYTF.